The present entry profiles one T cell receptor (beta chain) with its context. In the original processing: How many nucleated cells were present was estimated from reference gene primer amplification. TCRdb keeps only in-frame clones here, not all; method: immunoSEQ multiplex PCR. V and J calls and clone size are given by that table; D and trimming were obtained from the DNA. The sample yields 150,000 to 200,000 clones, under 85% seen once. V lost 4 bases and J lost 10; bases outside the gene matches: 10. CDR1 and CDR2 (germline): MDHEN, SYDVKM. This CDR3 contains 14 residues. These data are taken from a study of blood T cell repertoires in COVID-19. Study as a whole: COVID-19 samples, acute and convalescent, were from the United States, Italy and Spain. PBMCs, B-cell-depleted T cells, or T cells provided the cDNA or gDNA that made up the material.

Enrolled during active infection, Seattle patients were then followed longitudinally. The TCR comes from a woman aged 65 to 85 with COVID-19, enrolled during active disease. The chain couples TRBV28 to TRBJ1-1; 9 bases match TRBD1. Material for sequencing was peripheral blood. CDR3 coding DNA: TGTGCCAGCAGTTCAAGAACAGGGGGCGACTTAGCTTTCTTT. Amino acid sequence: CASSSRTGGDLAFF.